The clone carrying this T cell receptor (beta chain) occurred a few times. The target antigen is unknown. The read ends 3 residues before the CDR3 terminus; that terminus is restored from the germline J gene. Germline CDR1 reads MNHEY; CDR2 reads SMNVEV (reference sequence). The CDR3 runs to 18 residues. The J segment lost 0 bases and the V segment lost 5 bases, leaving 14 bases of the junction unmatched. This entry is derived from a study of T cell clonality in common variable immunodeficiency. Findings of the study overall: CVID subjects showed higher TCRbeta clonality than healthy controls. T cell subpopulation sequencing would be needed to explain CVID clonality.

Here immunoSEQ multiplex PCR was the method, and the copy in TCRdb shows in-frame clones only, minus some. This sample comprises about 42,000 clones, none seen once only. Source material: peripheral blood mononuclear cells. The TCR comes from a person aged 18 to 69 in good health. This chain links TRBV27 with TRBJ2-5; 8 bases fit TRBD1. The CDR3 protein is CASSTSTGAEGYQETQYF. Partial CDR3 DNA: TGTGCCAGCAGTACCTCGACAGGGGCCGAGGGGTACCAAGAGACC.